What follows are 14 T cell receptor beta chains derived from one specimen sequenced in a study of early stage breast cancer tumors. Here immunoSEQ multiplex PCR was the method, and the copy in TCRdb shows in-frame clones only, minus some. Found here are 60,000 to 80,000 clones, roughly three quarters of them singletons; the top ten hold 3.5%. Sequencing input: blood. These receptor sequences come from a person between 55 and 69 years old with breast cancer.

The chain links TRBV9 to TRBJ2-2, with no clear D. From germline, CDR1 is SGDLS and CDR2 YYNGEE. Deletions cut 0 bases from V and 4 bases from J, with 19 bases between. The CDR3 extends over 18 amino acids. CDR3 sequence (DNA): TGTGCCAGCAGCGTAGAGGTTAGGCTGGATGTGGGCACCGGGGAGCTGTTTTTT. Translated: CASSVEVRLDVGTGELFF. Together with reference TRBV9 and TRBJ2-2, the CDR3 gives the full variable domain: DSGVTQTPKHLITATGQRVTLRCSPRSGDLSVYWYQQSLDQGLQFLIQYYNGEERAKGNILERFSAQQFPDLHSELNLSSLELGDSALYFCASSVEVRLDVGTGELFFGEGSRLTVL.

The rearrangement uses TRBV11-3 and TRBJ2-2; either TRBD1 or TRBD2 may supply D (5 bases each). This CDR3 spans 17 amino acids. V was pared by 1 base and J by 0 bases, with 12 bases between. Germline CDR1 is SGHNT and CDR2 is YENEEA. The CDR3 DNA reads TGTGCCAGCAGCTTAGCGTCCCAGGGACCGAACACCGGGGAGCTGTTTTTT. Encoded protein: CASSLASQGPNTGELFF.

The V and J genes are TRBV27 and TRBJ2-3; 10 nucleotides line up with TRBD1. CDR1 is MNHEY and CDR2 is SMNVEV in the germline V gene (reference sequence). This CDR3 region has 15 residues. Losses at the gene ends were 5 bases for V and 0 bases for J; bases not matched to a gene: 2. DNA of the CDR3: TGTGCCAGCAGTCGGACAGGGGGTAGCACAGATACGCAGTATTTT. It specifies CASSRTGGSTDTQYF.

CDR3 loop: CASSSPGVGNTIYF. As DNA, the CDR3 is TGTGCCAGCAGTTCCCCTGGGGTTGGAAACACCATATATTTT. The chain joins TRBV28 to TRBJ1-3; D is uncertain. Deletions cut 4 bases from V and 3 bases from J, with 10 bases between. The CDR3 consists of 14 residues. In germline, CDR1 is MDHEN, CDR2 SYDVKM.

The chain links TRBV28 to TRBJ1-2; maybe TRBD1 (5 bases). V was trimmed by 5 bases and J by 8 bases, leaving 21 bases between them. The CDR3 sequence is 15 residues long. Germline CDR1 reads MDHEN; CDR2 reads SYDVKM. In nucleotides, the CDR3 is TGTGCCAGCAGTCAAGGGACTTTCCCGGTCTGGGGCTACACCTTC. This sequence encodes CASSQGTFPVWGYTF.

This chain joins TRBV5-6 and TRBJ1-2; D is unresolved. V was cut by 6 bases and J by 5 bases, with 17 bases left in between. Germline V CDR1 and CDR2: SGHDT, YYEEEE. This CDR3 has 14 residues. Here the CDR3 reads CASTAVGNEYGYTF. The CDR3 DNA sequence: TGTGCCAGCACCGCCGTGGGGAATGAGTATGGCTACACCTTC.

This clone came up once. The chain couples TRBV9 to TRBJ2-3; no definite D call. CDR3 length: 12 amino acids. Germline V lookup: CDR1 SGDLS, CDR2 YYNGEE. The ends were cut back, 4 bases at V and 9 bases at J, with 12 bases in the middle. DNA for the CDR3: TGTGCCAGCAGCCCCTCGTCGGACACGCAGTATTTT. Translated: CASSPSSDTQYF.

CDR3 DNA: TGTGCCAGTAGTAGGTCGGGACTAACAAACTACAATGAGCAGTTCTTC. Translated: CASSRSGLTNYNEQFF. The chain joins TRBV19 to TRBJ2-1; 7 positions agree with TRBD2. CDR3 size: 16 residues. V lost 4 bases, J lost 3 bases, and 9 bases stayed unmatched. Germline CDR1 reads LNHDA; CDR2 reads SQIVND (reference sequence).

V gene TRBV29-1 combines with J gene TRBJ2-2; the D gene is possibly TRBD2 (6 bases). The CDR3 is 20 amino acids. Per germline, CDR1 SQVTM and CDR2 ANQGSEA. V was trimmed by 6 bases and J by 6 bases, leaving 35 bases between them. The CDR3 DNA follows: TGCAGCGTGGTCCCGGAGGATAGCGGACCCCGTGCTCCGTCCGCCGGGGAGCTGTTTTTT. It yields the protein CSVVPEDSGPRAPSAGELFF.

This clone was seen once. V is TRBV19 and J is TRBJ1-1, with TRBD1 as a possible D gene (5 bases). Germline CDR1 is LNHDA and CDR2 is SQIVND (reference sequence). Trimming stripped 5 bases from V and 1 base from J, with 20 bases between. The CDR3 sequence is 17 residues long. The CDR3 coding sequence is TGTGCCAGTAGTCCTGTTGGTTGGGGGAGGCCGAACACTGAAGCTTTCTTT. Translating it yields CASSPVGWGRPNTEAFF.

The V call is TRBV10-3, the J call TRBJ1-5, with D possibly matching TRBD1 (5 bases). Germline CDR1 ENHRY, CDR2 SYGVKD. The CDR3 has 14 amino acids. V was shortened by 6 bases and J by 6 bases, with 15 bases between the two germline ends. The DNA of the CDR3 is TGTGCCATCAGCGTTCAGGGTTCCCCTCAGCCCCAGCATTTT. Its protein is CAISVQGSPQPQHF.

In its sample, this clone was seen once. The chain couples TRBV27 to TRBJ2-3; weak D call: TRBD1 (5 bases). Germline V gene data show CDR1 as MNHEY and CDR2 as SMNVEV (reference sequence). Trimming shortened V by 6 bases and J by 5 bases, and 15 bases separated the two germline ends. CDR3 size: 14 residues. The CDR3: CASSISNQGDTQYF. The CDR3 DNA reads TGTGCCAGCAGCATTTCGAACCAGGGAGATACGCAGTATTTT.

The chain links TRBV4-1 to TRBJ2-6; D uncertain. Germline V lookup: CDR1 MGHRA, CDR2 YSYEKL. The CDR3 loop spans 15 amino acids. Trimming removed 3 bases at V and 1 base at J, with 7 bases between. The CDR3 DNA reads TGCGCCAGCAGCCAGTTGTGGTCTGGGGCCAACGTCCTGACTTTC. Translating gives CASSQLWSGANVLTF.

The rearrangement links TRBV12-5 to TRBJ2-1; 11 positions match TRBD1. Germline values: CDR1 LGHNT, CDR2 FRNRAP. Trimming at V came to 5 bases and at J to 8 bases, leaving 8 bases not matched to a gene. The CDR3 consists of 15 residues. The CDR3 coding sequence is TGTGCTAGTGGTGAGCCGGGACAGGGGGTCCATGAGCAGTTCTTC. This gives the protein CASGEPGQGVHEQFF.